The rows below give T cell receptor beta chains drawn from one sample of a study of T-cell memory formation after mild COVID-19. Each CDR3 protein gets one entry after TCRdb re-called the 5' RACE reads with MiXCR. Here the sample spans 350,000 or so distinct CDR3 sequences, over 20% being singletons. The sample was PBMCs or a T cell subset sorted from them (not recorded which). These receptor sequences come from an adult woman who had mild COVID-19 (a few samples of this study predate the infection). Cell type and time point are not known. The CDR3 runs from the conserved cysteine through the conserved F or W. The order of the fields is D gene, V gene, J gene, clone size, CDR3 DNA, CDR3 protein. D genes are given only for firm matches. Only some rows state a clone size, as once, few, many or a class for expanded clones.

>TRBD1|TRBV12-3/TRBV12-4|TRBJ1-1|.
TGTGCCAGCAGTCTGGGACAGTTTCACACTGAAGCTTTCTTT
CASSLGQFHTEAFF
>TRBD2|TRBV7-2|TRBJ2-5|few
TGTGCCAGCAGCCAAGGACTAGCGGGAGGGCGGGAGACCCAGTACTTC
CASSQGLAGGRETQYF
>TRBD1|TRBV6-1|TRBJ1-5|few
TGTGCCAGCAGGGAGACAGGGAGTCAGCCCCAGCATTTT
CASRETGSQPQHF
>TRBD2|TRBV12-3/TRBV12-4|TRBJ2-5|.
TGTGCCAGCAGCCCGGGACTAGCCACCACCCAAGAGACCCAGTACTTC
CASSPGLATTQETQYF
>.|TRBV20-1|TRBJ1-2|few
TGCAGTGCTCAGAGCCTCTATGGCTACACCTTC
CSAQSLYGYTF
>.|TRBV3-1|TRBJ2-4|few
TGTGCCAGCAGCCAAGATGGAACGGGATGGGGTATTCAGTACTTC
CASSQDGTGWGIQYF
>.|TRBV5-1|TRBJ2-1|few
TGCGCCAGCAGCTTGGAAGGGGAGAATGAGCAGTTCTTC
CASSLEGENEQFF
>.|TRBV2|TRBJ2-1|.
TGTGCCAGCAGTGCCGATGGATTTAGGAAGTTCTTC
CASSADGFRKFF
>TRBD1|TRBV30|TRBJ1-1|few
TGTGCCTGGAGTGTCCGACAGGGCGCTGAAGCTTTCTTT
CAWSVRQGAEAFF
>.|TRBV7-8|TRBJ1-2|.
TGTGCCAGCAGCTTAGCGGGGACGGGGGCCTTCTATGGCTACACCTTC
CASSLAGTGAFYGYTF
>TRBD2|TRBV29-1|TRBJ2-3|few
TGCAGCGTTGCGGGGGGAAGCACAGATACGCAGTATTTT
CSVAGGSTDTQYF
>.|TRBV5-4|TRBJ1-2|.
TGTGCCAGCAGCTTTGGCAAGAACTATGGCTACACCTTC
CASSFGKNYGYTF
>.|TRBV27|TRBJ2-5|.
TGTGCCAGCAGTTCGGGGACCCCACAAATCCAGTACTTC
CASSSGTPQIQYF
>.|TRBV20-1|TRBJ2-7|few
TGCAGTGCTTTCCCCGGGAGACACTCCTACGAGCAGTACTTC
CSAFPGRHSYEQYF
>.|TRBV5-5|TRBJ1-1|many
TGTGCCAGCAGCTCAGCCCCGAACACTGAAGCTTTCTTT
CASSSAPNTEAFF
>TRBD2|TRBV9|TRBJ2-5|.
TGTGCCAGCAGCGTTCGTACTAGCGGGCCTCCGCAAGAGACCCAGTACTTC
CASSVRTSGPPQETQYF
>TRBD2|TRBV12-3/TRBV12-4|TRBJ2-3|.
TGTGCCAGCAGTTTATCCGCGGGAGTGGCAGATACGCAGTATTTT
CASSLSAGVADTQYF
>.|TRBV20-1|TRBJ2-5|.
TGCAGTGCTAGAGACGATCATTTGTACCAAGAGACCCAGTACTTC
CSARDDHLYQETQYF
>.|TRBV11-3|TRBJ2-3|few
TGTGCCAGCAGCGGCGACAGGAGCACAGATACGCAGTATTTT
CASSGDRSTDTQYF
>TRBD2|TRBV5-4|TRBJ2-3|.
TGTGCCAGCAGCCCAACTAGCGGGGTCACAGATACGCAGTATTTT
CASSPTSGVTDTQYF
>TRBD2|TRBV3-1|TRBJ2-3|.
TGTGCCAGCAGCCAATACGCGGGAGGCCCAAGTAGCCCAGATACGCAGTATTTT
CASSQYAGGPSSPDTQYF